This TCR beta chain emerged from a study of CD4 and CD8 cells across lung adenocarcinoma regions. MiXCR was run by TCRdb on the PCR reads, yielding one entry per CDR3 protein. The sample lists 13,000 or so distinct CDR3 sequences, roughly 48% seen once, with 15% to 20% in the top ten. This clonotype is labeled medium-sized (0.01 to 0.1%). The germline V gene has CDR1 WNHNN and CDR2 SYGVQD (reference sequence). The CDR3 sequence is 13 residues long. Deletions cut 5 bases from V and 8 bases from J, with 13 bases between. Donors had localized lung adenocarcinoma, a non-small cell lung cancer. Sequencing was done on a sample of CD4+ T cells from the center of a lung tumor. The TCR sequence derives from a male donor with lung adenocarcinoma. The CD4 and CD8 labels of this study may be unreliable. J is TRBJ2-1 and V is TRBV10-1; unclear D gene. The CDR3 DNA is TGCGCCAGCAGTCGAGTAGTAGGAGATGAGCAGTTCTTC. It encodes CASSRVVGDEQFF.